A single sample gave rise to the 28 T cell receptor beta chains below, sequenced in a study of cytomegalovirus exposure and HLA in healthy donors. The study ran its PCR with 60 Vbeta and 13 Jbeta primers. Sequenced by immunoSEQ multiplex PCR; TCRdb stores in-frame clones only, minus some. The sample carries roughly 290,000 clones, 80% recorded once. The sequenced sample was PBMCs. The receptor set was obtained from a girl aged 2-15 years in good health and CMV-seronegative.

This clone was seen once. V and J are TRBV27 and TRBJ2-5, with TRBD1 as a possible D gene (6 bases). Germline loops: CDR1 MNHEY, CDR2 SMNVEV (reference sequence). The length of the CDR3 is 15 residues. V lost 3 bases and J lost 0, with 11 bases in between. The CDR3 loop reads CASSLRQVYQETQYF. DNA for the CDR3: TGTGCCAGCAGTTTGCGACAGGTGTACCAAGAGACCCAGTACTTC.

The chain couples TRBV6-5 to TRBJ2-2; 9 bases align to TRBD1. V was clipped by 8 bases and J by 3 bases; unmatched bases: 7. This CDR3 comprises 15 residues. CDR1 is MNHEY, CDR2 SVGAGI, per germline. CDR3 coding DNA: TGTGCCAGCCGTTCCGGGACAGGGCACACCGGGGAGCTGTTTTTT. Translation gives CASRSGTGHTGELFF.

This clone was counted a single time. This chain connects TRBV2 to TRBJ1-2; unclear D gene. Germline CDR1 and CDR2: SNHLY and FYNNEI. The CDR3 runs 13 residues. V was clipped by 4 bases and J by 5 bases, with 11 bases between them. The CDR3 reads CASSALGDYGYTF. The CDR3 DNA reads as TGTGCCAGCAGTGCCCTAGGTGATTATGGCTACACCTTC.

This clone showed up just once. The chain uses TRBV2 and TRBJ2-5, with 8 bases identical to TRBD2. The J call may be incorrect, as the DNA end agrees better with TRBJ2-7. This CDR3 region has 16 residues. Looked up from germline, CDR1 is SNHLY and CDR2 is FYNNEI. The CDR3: CASSDPLPGGPYEQYF. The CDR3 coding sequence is TGTGCCAGCAGTGACCCCCTTCCGGGAGGGCCCTACGAGCAGTACTTC.

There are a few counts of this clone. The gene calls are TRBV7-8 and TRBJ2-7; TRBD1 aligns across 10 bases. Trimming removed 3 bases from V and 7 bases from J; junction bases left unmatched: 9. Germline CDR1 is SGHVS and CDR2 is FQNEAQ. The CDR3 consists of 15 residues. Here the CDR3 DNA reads TGTGCCAGCAGCTTGTTCGGGACAGGGGTAAAAGAGCAGTACTTC. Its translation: CASSLFGTGVKEQYF.

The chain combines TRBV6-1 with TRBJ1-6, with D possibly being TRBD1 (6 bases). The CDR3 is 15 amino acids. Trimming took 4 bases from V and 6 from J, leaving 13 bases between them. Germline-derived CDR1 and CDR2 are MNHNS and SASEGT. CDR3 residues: CASSARQERNSPLHF. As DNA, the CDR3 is TGTGCCAGCAGTGCGCGACAGGAGCGTAATTCACCCCTCCACTTT.

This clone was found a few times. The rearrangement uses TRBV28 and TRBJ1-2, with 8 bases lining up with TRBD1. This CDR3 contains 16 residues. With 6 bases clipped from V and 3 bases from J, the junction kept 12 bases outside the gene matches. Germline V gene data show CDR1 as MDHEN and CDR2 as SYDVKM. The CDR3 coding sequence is TGTGCCAGCAGGTTCGGGGACAGGCCTCCTCACTATGGCTACACCTTC. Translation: CASRFGDRPPHYGYTF.

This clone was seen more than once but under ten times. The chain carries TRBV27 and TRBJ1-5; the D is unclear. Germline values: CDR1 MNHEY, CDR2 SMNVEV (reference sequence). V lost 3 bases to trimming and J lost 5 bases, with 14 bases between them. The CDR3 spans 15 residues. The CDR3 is CASSFSPGGDQPQHF. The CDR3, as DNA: TGTGCCAGCAGTTTCTCCCCCGGTGGTGATCAGCCCCAGCATTTT.

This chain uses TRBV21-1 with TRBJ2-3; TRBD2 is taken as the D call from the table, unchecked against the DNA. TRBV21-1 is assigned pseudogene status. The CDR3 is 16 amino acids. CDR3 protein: CASSKPERGYTDTQYF. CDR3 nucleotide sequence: TGTGCCAGCAGCAAACCTGAGCGGGGTTACACAGATACGCAGTATTTT.

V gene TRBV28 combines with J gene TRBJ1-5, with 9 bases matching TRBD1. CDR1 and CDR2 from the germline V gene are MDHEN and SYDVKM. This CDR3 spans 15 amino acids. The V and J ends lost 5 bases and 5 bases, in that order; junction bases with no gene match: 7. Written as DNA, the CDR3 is TGTGCCAGCAGTCAACAGGGGGCTGGGGATCAGCCCCAGCATTTT. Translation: CASSQQGAGDQPQHF.

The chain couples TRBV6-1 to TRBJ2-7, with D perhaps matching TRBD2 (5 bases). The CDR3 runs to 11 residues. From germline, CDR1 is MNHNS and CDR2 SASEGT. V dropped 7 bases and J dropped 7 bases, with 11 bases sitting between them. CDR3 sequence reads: CASTTGLEQYF. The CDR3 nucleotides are TGTGCCAGCACAACGGGATTGGAGCAGTACTTC.

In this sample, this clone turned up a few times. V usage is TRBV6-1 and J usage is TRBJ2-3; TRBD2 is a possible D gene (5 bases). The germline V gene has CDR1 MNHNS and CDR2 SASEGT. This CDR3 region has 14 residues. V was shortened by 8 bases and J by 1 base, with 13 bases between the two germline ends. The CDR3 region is CASGRGGGTDTQYF. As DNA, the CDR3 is TGTGCCAGCGGACGCGGAGGCGGCACAGATACGCAGTATTTT.

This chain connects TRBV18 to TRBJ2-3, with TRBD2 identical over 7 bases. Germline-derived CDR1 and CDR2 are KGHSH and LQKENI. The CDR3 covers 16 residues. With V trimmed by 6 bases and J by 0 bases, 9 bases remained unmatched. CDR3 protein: CASSPKRRGSTDTQYF. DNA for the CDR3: TGTGCCAGCTCGCCTAAAAGGCGGGGGAGCACAGATACGCAGTATTTT.

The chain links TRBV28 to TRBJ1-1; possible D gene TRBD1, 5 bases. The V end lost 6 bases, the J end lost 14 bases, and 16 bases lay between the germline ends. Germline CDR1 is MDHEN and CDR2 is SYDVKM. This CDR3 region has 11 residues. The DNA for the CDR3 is TGTGCCAGCAGCCAGAGACAGTTTCCATTCTTT. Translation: CASSQRQFPFF.

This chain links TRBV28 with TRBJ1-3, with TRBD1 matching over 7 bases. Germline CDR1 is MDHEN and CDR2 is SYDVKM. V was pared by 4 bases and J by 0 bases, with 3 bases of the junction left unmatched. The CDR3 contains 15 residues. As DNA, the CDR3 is TGTGCCAGCAGTTCCGGGACAGTCTCTGGAAACACCATATATTTT. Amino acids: CASSSGTVSGNTIYF.

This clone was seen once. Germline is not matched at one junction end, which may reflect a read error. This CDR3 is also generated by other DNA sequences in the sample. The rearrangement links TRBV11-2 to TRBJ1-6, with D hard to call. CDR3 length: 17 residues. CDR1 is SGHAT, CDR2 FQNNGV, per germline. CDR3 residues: CASSLFPYSSYNSPLHF. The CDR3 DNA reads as TGTGCCAGCAGCTTATTCCCCTATAGCTCCTATAATTCCCCCCTCCACTTT.

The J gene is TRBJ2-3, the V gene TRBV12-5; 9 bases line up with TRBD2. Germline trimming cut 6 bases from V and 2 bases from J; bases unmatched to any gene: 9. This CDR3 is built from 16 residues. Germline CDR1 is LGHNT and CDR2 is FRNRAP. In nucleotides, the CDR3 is TGTGCTAGTGGCTCCGGGACTAGCACATTCACAGATACGCAGTATTTT. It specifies CASGSGTSTFTDTQYF.

This CDR3 is CAWSRQQGGSRRARYNEQFF. The CDR3 DNA sequence: TGTGCCTGGAGTCGGCAGCAAGGAGGGAGTCGACGGGCTCGCTACAATGAGCAGTTCTTC. The chain combines TRBV30 with TRBJ2-1; D is perhaps TRBD2 (6 bases). V lost 2 bases, J lost 3 bases, and 29 bases lay in between. CDR1 and CDR2 from the germline V gene are GTSNPN and SVGIG (reference sequence). This CDR3 is built from 20 residues.

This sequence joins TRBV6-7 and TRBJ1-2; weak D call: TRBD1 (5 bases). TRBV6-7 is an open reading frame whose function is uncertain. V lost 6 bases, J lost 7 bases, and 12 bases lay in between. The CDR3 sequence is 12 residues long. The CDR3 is CASSLDGGGYTF. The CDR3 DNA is TGTGCCAGCAGCCTGGACGGGGGTGGCTACACCTTC.

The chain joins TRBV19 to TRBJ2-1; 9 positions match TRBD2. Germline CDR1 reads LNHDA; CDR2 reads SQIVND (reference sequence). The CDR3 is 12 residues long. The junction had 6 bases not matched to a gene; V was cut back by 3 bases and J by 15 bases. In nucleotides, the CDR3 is TGTGCCAGTAGTATCCTAGCGGGAAAACCGTTCTTC. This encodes CASSILAGKPFF. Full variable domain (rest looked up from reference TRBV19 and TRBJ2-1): DGGITQSPKYLFRKEGQNVTLSCEQNLNHDAMYWYRQDPGQGLRLIYYSQIVNDFQKGDIAEGYSVSREKKESFPLTVTSAQKNPTAFYLCASSILAGKPFFGPGTRLTVL.

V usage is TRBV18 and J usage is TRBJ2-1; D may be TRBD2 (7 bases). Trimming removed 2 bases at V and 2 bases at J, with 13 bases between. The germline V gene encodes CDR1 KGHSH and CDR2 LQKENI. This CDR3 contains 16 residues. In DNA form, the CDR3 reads TGTGCCAGCTCACCAGCTGGGGGGGGCACCTACAATGAGCAGTTCTTC. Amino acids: CASSPAGGGTYNEQFF.

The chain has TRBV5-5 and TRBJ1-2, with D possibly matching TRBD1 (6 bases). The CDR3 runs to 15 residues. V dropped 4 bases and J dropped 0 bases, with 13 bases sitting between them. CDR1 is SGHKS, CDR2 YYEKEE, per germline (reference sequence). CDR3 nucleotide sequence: TGTGCCAGCAGCACGCCCGGGACAACTAACTATGGCTACACCTTC. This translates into CASSTPGTTNYGYTF.

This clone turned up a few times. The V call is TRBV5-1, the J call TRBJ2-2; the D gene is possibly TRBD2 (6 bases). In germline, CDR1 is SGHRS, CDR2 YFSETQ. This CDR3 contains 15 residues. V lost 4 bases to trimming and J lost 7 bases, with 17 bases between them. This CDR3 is CASSLTNGGGGELFF. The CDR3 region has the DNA TGCGCCAGCAGCCTCACCAACGGGGGAGGCGGGGAGCTGTTTTTT.

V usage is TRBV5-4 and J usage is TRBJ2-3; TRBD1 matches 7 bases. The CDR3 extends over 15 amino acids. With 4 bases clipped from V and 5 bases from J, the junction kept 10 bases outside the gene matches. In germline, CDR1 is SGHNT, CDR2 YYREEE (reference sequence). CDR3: CASSTPSAGGDTQYF. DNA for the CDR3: TGTGCCAGCAGCACACCCTCGGCAGGGGGAGATACGCAGTATTTT.

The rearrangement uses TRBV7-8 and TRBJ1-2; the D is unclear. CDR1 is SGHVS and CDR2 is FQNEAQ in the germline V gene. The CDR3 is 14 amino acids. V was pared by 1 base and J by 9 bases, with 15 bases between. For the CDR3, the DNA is TGTGCCAGCAGCTTAGAGACTAACACTTTGCGCTACACCTTC. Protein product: CASSLETNTLRYTF.

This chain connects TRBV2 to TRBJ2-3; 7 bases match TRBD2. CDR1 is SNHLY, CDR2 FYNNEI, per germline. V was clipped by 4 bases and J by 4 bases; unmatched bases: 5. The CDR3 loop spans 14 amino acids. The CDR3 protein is CASSGTRVADTQYF. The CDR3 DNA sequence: TGTGCCAGCAGTGGGACTAGGGTTGCAGATACGCAGTATTTT.

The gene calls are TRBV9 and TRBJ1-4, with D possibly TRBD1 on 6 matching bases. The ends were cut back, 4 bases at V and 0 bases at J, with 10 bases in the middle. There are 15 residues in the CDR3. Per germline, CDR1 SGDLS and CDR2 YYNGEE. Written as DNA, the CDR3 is TGTGCCAGCAGCACGACAGGCGCAACTAATGAAAAACTGTTTTTT. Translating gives CASSTTGATNEKLFF.

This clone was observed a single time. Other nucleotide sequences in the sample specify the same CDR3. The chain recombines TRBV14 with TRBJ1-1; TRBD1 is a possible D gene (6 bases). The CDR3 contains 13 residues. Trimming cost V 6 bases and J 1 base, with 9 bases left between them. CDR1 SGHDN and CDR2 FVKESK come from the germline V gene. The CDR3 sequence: CASSQQGNTEAFF. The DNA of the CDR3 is TGTGCCAGCAGTCAACAGGGGAACACTGAAGCTTTCTTT.